This TCR beta chain is from a study of blood T cell repertoires in COVID-19. Study members were between about 18 and 89 years old and lived in over 20 US regions. Cohort placement rested on clinical history that participants reported themselves. Authors' processing steps: Amplifying reference gene primers gave estimates of nucleated cell counts. Only in-frame clones appear in the TCRdb table, and some are missing; sequencing was by immunoSEQ multiplex PCR. From that table come the V and J calls and clone size; the DNA was used to work out D and trimming. The profile covers 150,000 to 200,000 clones, with 80% to 85% appearing a single time and roughly 13% taken by the ten largest. This clone was counted a single time. The sequence came from a woman aged 55-69 years who had recovered from COVID-19. Sequencing used PBMCs or T cells enriched from blood (not recorded which).

The CDR3 DNA reads TGCGCCAGCAGCTTCGGCCAGGGAAGTGAAAAACTGTTTTTT. This encodes CASSFGQGSEKLFF. This chain joins TRBV5-1 and TRBJ1-4; TRBD1 is a possible D gene (5 bases). CDR3 size: 14 residues. CDR1 and CDR2 (germline): SGHRS, YFSETQ. Trimming took 2 bases from V and 7 from J, leaving 12 bases between them.